This T cell receptor beta chain was sequenced for a study of blood T cell repertoires in COVID-19. Study as a whole: Samples representing acute and convalescent COVID-19 were sourced from the United States, Italy and Spain. The cDNA or gDNA used as material had been derived from T cells, B-cell-depleted T cells, or PBMCs.

This clone came up a few times. CDR1 and CDR2 from the germline V gene are LGHDT and YNNKEL (reference sequence). The CDR3 has 15 amino acids. V trimming: 1 base; J trimming: 8 bases; junction bases outside the gene matches: 9. Clones were read by immunoSEQ multiplex PCR, and TCRdb kept only the in-frame ones, dropping some. This sample carries about 140,000 clones, 60% to 80% of them seen once, and the ten largest clones take roughly 2.9%. The study drew participants aged about 18 to 89 years from about two dozen US areas. Allocation to cohorts depended on clinical history reported by the participants.

The chain employs TRBV3-1 (or the pseudogene TRBV3-2) and TRBJ2-3, with 7 bases matching TRBD2. The sequenced sample consisted of PBMCs or T cells enriched from blood (not recorded which). This clonotype originated in a woman between 50 and 59 years old who had recovered from COVID-19. The CDR3 coding sequence is TGTGCCAGCAGCCAAGGTCTAGCGGCCCCGGGTACGCAGTATTTT. Its translation is CASSQGLAAPGTQYF.